This T cell receptor beta chain derives from a study of T cell changes during pregnancy in multiple sclerosis. Clones were sequenced by immunoSEQ multiplex PCR, and TCRdb holds only the in-frame ones, with some missing. The repertoire holds under 50,000 clones, with 85% to 90% as singletons. The CDR3 is 16 amino acids. The V gene end was trimmed by 5 bases and the J gene end by 0 bases; junction bases not matched to a gene: 4. CDR1 and CDR2 from the germline V gene are MNHNY and SVGAGI (reference sequence). The TCR was taken from a female donor in good health, enrolled as a control in a pregnancy study. This specimen consisted of peripheral blood, obtained in the first trimester of pregnancy. The V and J genes are TRBV6-6 and TRBJ2-2; 9 bases align to TRBD1. CDR3 coding DNA: TGTGCCAGCAGTCCCCGACAGGGGGCGAACACCGGGGAGCTGTTTTTT. Protein sequence: CASSPRQGANTGELFF.